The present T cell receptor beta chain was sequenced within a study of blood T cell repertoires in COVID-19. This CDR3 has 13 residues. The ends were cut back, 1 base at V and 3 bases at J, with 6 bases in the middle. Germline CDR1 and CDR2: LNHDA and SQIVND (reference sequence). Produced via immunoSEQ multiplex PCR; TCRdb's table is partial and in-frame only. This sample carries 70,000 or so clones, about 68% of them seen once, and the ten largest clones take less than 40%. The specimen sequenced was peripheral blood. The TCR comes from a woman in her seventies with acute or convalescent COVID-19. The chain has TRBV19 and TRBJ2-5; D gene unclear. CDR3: CASSIARKETQYF. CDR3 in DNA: TGTGCCAGTAGTATAGCCAGAAAAGAGACCCAGTACTTC.